This TCR beta chain emerged from a study of blood T cell repertoires in COVID-19. Overall study: The cDNA or gDNA used as material had been derived from T cells, B-cell-depleted T cells, or PBMCs.

Some clones are missing from TCRdb's copy, which holds only in-frame ones; the method was immunoSEQ multiplex PCR. The sample gives a few hundred thousand clones, 70% to 90% of which show up once; about 1.9% is in the top ten. This receptor was obtained from a woman between 50 and 59 years old who had recovered from COVID-19. Sequencing was done on a sample of PBMCs or T cells enriched from blood (not recorded which).

The CDR3 protein is CASSLFSGLGTGELFF. The CDR3 DNA is TGTGCCAGCAGTTTATTTTCGGGACTAGGCACCGGGGAGCTGTTTTTT. The chain is built from TRBV27 and TRBJ2-2; 8 nucleotides match TRBD2. The J segment lost 4 bases and the V segment lost 1 base, leaving 5 bases of the junction unmatched. There are 16 residues in the CDR3. Germline CDR1 and CDR2: MNHEY and SMNVEV (reference sequence).